These T cell receptor beta chains were read from a single sample in a study of tumor-infiltrating lymphocytes in primary liver carcinoma. From the multiplex PCR reads, TCRdb called clonotypes with MiXCR, one entry per CDR3 protein. The data hold about 210,000 distinct CDR3 sequences, with less than 70% observed a single time. Input material: peripheral blood. The receptors here all came from a woman aged 55-69 years with primary liver carcinoma and hepatitis B virus infection. Both conserved end residues are part of each CDR3. A D gene is named only where the DNA matches it firmly. Size tells how often a clone was seen (once, few, many) or the class of an expanded clone, and some rows leave it out.

v_call,j_call,d_call,clone_size,cdr3_nt,cdr3_aa
TRBV6-5,TRBJ2-7,-,-,TGTGCCAGCAGCCGCTCCTGTGGCTTCGCGGCCGAGCAGTACTTC,CASSRSCGFAAEQYF
TRBV7-9,TRBJ2-1,TRBD2,-,TGTGCCAGCAGCTCTGGACTAGCGGGCTACAATGAGCAGTTCTTC,CASSSGLAGYNEQFF
TRBV11-2,TRBJ2-5,-,once,TGTGCCGGCAGCTCAGCGGAGGCACGGGAGACCCAGTACTTC,CAGSSAEARETQYF
TRBV11-2,TRBJ2-2,-,-,TGTGCCAGCAGTACCCGGACCAGCACCGCGAACACCGGGGAGCTGTTTTTT,CASSTRTSTANTGELFF
TRBV6-5,TRBJ2-5,-,-,TGTGCCATCGCCTCCGGCGAGACCCTGTACTTC,CAIASGETLYF
TRBV29-1,TRBJ1-1,-,-,TGCAGCGATGTGGGGAACAATGAAGCTTTCTTT,CSDVGNNEAFF
TRBV11-2,TRBJ2-2,TRBD2,many,TGTGCCAGCAGCTTAGGACTAGCGGGACCCGGGGAGCTGTTTTTT,CASSLGLAGPGELFF
TRBV11-2,TRBJ1-5,TRBD1,-,TGTGTCAGCAGCCTCGGGACAGGGTACCAGCCCCAGCATTTT,CVSSLGTGYQPQHF
TRBV11-2,TRBJ2-7,-,many,TGTGCCAGCAGCTGGAAGACAGCCCCCTCCTACGAGCAGTACTTC,CASSWKTAPSYEQYF
TRBV28,TRBJ2-7,TRBD1,-,TGTGCCAGCAGAAGCCAGGACAGGGCATCCTACGAGCAGTACTTC,CASRSQDRASYEQYF
TRBV11-2,TRBJ2-2,TRBD2,-,TGTGGCAGCAGTACCCGGACTAGCGCCGCGAACACCGGGGAGCTGTTATTT,CGSSTRTSAANTGELLF
TRBV29-1,TRBJ2-2,-,many,TGCAGCGTTGAATACGTAGGGCGGGGCACCGGGGAGCTGTTTTTT,CSVEYVGRGTGELFF
TRBV12-3/TRBV12-4,TRBJ1-5,-,-,TGTGCCAGCAGTTTGGCTAGTCGGCCCCAGCATTTT,CASSLASRPQHF
TRBV4-1,TRBJ2-2,-,-,TGCGCCAGCAGCTCGACCCGGCCTAACACCGGGGAGCTGTTATTT,CASSSTRPNTGELLF
TRBV6-9,TRBJ2-1,TRBD2,-,TGTGCCAGCAACTTTACAAGCGGGGGATGTTACAATGAGCAGTTCTTC,CASNFTSGGCYNEQFF
TRBV25-1,TRBJ1-1,-,-,TGTGCCAGCAGTGCCAGACAGGATGAAGCTTTCTTT,CASSARQDEAFF
TRBV5-1,TRBJ2-7,-,few,TGCGCCAGCAGCTTGGATGGGACCCCGAGCTCCTACGAGCAGTACTTC,CASSLDGTPSSYEQYF
TRBV11-2,TRBJ1-2,-,-,TGTGGCGGCAGCTTACTGACGGCTAACTATGGCTACACCTTC,CGGSLLTANYGYTF
TRBV11-2,TRBJ1-1,TRBD1,many,TGTGCCAGCAGCTTTGGACAGGTTGGCACTGAAGCTTTCTTT,CASSFGQVGTEAFF
TRBV29-1,TRBJ2-5,TRBD1,-,TGCAGCGTTAAAGAGGGGACAGGGGAACAAGAGACCCAGCACTTC,CSVKEGTGEQETQHF
TRBV12-5,TRBJ1-2,-,-,TGTGCTAGTGGCCCTCCAGGGGAAAGGATTCGCCTGTATGGCTACACCTTC,CASGPPGERIRLYGYTF
TRBV6-5,TRBJ2-1,-,many,TGTGCCAGCAGTTACTCGGAGGGTGGCGAGCAGTTCTTC,CASSYSEGGEQFF
TRBV28,TRBJ1-2,-,-,TGTGCCAGCAGTCTCGACAGTCTCAACTATGGCTACACCTTC,CASSLDSLNYGYTF
TRBV7-8,TRBJ2-3,-,-,TGTGCCAGGAGCCCCCATATAGGCAGGAGATTCGCAGATACGCAGTATTTT,CARSPHIGRRFADTQYF
TRBV5-4,TRBJ2-1,TRBD2,once,TGTGCCAGCAGCTTGATTGCGGGAGATCACAATGAGCAGTTCTTC,CASSLIAGDHNEQFF
TRBV29-1,TRBJ2-7,-,-,TGCAGTAGCTCCGTGGGGCGAAATGAGCGGTACTTC,CSSSVGRNERYF
TRBV11-2,TRBJ1-3,TRBD1,-,TGTGCCAGTTGCGACCGGACAGGTGGAAACACCATATATTTT,CASCDRTGGNTIYF
TRBV6-5,TRBJ2-1,TRBD1,-,TGTACCAGCAGTTCGGGGACAGCCTATAATGAGCAGTTCTTC,CTSSSGTAYNEQFF
TRBV28,TRBJ2-1,-,few,TGTGCCAGCAGTCCGTTATCCCGTAATAGCAATGAGCAGTTCTTC,CASSPLSRNSNEQFF
TRBV11-2,TRBJ2-2,-,-,TGTGCCAGCAGCCACGGGGCTAGTGGCACCGGGGAGCTGTCATTT,CASSHGASGTGELSF
TRBV5-1,TRBJ2-2,-,-,TGCGCCAGCAACTTGGAGGGCATGATGTCCCGAGCGGGCACCGGGGAGCTGTTTTTT,CASNLEGMMSRAGTGELFF
TRBV11-2,TRBJ2-1,-,-,TGTACCAGCATCTTTGACCGACTAGTGGATGAGCAGTTCTTC,CTSIFDRLVDEQFF
TRBV7-8,TRBJ1-1,TRBD1,-,TGTGCCAGCAGCCCTCCTTCAGGGGGCCACGGTGAAGCTTTCTTT,CASSPPSGGHGEAFF
TRBV12-3/TRBV12-4,TRBJ2-3,-,-,TGTGCCAGCAAGCAACAGGAGGCATACACAGATACGCAGTATTTT,CASKQQEAYTDTQYF
TRBV11-1,TRBJ2-5,-,-,TGTGCCAGCAGCACCTGTAGTAGAGAGACCCAGTACTTC,CASSTCSRETQYF
TRBV5-6,TRBJ2-1,TRBD1,few,TGTGCCAGCAGCCGGGACAGGGGGCCCGGGGCCTACAATGAGCAGTTCTTC,CASSRDRGPGAYNEQFF
TRBV11-3,TRBJ2-1,-,-,TGTGCCAGCAGCTTAGGAGGCCCGGTAACCTTTACCAATGAGCAGTTCTTC,CASSLGGPVTFTNEQFF
TRBV11-2,TRBJ2-3,TRBD2,-,TGTGCCAGCAGCCCTGGACTAGCGGGCCTAGATATGCAATATTTT,CASSPGLAGLDMQYF